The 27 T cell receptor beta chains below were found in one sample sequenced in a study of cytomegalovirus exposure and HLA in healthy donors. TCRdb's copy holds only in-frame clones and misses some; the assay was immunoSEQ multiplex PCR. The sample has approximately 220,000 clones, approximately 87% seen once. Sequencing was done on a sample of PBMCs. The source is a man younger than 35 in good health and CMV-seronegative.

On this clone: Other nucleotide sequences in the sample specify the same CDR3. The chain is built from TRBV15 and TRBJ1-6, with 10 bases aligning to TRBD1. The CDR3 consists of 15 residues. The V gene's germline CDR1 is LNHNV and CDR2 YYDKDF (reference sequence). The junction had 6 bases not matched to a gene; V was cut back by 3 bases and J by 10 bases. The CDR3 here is CATSRDRGDSSPLHF. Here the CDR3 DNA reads TGTGCCACCAGCAGGGACAGGGGGGATTCCTCACCCCTCCACTTT.

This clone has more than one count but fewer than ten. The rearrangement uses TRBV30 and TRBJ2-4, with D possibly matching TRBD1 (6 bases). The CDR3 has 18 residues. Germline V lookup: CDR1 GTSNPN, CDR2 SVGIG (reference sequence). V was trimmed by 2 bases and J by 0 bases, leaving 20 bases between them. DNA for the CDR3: TGTGCCTGGAGTATCCTCCGGCGGACAGCGACAGCCAAAAACATTCAGTACTTC. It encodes CAWSILRRTATAKNIQYF.

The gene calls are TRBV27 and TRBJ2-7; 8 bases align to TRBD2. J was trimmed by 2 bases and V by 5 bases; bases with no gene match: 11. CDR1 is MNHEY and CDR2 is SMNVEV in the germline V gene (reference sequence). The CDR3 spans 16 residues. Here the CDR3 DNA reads TGTGCCAGCAGTCCCTATTTTAGCGGGATAACCTACGAGCAGTACTTC. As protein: CASSPYFSGITYEQYF.

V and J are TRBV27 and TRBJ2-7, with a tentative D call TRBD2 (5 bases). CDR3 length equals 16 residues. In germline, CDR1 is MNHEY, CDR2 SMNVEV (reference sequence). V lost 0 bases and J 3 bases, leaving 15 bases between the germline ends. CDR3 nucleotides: TGTGCCAGCAGTTTATCGATTGATAGCGTATTCTACGAGCAGTACTTC. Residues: CASSLSIDSVFYEQYF.

CDR3 sequence (DNA): TGTGCCAGCAGACCGCGGACAGGTGGGGGTAATTCACCCCTCCACTTT. Protein: CASRPRTGGGNSPLHF. This chain uses TRBV7-2 with TRBJ1-6; TRBD1 matches 7 bases. The CDR3 is 16 amino acids. Trimming at V came to 6 bases and at J to 6 bases, leaving 11 bases not matched to a gene. CDR1 is SGHTA and CDR2 is FQGNSA in the germline V gene.

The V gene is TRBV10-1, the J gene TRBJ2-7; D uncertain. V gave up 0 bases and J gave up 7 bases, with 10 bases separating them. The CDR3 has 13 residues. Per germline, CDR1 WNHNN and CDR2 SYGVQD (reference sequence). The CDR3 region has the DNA TGCGCCAGCAGTGAGTCGTACTCTACGGAGCAGTACTTC. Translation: CASSESYSTEQYF.

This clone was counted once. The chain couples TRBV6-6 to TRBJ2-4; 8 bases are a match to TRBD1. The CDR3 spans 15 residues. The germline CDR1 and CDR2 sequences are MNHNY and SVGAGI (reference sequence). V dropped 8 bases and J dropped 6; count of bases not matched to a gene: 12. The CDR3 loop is CASRRGQDGRNIQYF. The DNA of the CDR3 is TGTGCCAGCCGTAGGGGACAGGACGGGAGAAACATTCAGTACTTC.

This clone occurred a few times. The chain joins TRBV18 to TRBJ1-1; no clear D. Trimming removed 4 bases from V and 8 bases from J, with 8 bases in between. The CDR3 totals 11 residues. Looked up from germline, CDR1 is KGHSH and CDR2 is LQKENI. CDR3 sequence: CASSLQREAFF. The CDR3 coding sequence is TGTGCCAGCTCACTACAGAGAGAAGCTTTCTTT.

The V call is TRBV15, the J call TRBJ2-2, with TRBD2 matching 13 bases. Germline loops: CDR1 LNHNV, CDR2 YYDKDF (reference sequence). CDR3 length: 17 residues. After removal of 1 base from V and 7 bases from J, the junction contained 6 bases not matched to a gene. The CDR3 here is CATSRGLAGGMGGELFF. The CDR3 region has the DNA TGTGCCACCAGCAGAGGACTAGCGGGAGGCATGGGCGGGGAGCTGTTTTTT.

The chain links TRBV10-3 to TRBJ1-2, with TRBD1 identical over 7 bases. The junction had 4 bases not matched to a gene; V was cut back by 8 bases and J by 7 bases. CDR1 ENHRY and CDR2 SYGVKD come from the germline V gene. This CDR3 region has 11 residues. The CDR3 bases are TGTGCCATCCCGACAGGGTCTGGCTACACCTTC. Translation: CAIPTGSGYTF.

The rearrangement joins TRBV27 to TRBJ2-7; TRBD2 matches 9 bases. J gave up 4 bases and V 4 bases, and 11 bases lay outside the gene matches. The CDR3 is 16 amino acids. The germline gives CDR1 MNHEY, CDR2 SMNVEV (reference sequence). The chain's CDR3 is CASSSPLSGRGYEQYF. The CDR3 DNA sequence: TGTGCCAGCAGTTCACCCCTTAGCGGGAGAGGGTACGAGCAGTACTTC.

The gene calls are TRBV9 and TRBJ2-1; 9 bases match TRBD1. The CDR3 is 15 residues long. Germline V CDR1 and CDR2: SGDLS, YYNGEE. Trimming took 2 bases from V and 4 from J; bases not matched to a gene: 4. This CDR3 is CASSVTGQGYNEQFF. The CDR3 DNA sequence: TGTGCCAGCAGCGTTACGGGACAGGGATACAATGAGCAGTTCTTC.

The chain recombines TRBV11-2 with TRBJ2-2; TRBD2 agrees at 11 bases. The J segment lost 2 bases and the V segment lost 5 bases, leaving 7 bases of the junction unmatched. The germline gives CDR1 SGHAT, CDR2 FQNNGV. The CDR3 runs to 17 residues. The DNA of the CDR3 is TGTGCCAGCAGCCCCCCGGGACTAGCGGCCAACACCGGGGAGCTGTTTTTT. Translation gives CASSPPGLAANTGELFF.

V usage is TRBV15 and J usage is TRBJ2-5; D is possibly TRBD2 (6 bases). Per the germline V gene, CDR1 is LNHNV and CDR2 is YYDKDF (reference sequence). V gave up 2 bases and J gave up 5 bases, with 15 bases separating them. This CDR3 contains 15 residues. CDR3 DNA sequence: TGTGCCACCAGCAGACCTCCGGGACTTTCGGAGACCCAGTACTTC. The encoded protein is CATSRPPGLSETQYF.

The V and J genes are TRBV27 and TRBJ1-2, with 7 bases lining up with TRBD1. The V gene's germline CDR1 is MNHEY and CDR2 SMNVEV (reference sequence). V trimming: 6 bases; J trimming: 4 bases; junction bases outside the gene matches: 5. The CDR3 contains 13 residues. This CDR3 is CASRQTGSYGYTF. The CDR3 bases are TGTGCCAGCAGACAGACAGGGAGCTATGGCTACACCTTC.

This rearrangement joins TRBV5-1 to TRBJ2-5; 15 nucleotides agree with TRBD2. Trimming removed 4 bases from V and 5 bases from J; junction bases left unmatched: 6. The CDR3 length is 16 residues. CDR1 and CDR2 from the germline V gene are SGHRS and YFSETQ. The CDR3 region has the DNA TGCGCCAGCAGCGCAGGGACTAGCGGGAGGTGGGAGACCCAGTACTTC. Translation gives CASSAGTSGRWETQYF.

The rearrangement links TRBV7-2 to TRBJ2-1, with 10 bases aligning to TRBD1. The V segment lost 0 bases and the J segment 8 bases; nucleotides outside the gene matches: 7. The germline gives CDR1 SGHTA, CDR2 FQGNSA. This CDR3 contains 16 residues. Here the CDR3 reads CASSLAPGQGIYEQFF. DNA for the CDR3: TGTGCCAGCAGCTTAGCGCCGGGACAGGGGATCTATGAGCAGTTCTTC.

As DNA, the CDR3 is TGTGCCAGCAGCTTACCAGGGGTCACTGAAGCTTTCTTT. As protein: CASSLPGVTEAFF. The chain carries TRBV7-9 and TRBJ1-1; a possible D gene is TRBD1 (6 bases). The length of the CDR3 is 13 residues. V shed 2 bases and J shed 4 bases, with 8 bases lying between them. CDR1 and CDR2 (germline): SEHNR, FQNEAQ (reference sequence).

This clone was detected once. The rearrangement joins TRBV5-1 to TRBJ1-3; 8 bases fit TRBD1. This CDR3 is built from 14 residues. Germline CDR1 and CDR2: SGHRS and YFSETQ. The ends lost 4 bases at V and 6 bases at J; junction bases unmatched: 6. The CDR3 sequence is CASSADRAKNTIYF. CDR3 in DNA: TGCGCCAGCAGCGCGGACAGGGCAAAAAACACCATATATTTT. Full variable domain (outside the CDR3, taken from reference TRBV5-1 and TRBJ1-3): KAGVTQTPRYLIKTRGQQVTLSCSPISGHRSVSWYQQTPGQGLQFLFEYFSETQRNKGNFPGRFSGRQFSNSRSEMNVSTLELGDSALYLCASSADRAKNTIYFGEGSWLTVV.

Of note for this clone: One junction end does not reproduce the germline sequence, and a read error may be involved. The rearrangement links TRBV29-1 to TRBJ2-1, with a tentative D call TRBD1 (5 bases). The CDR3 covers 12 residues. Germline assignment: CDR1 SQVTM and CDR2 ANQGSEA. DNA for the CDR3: TGCAGCGTACAGGAGCCCTACGATGAGCAGTTCTTC. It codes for CSVQEPYDEQFF.

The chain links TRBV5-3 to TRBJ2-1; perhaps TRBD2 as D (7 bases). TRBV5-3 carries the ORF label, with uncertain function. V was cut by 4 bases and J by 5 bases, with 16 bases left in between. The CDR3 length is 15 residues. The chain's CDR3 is CARSPLAGDNNEQFF. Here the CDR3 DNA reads TGTGCCAGAAGCCCCCTGGCGGGGGACAACAATGAGCAGTTCTTC.

CDR3 sequence reads: CASSAGTSGNTGELFF. CDR3 DNA: TGTGCCAGCAGCGCCGGGACTAGCGGGAACACCGGGGAGCTGTTTTTT. V gene TRBV9 combines with J gene TRBJ2-2; 11 positions agree with TRBD2. Trimming at V came to 3 bases and at J to 1 base, leaving 2 bases not matched to a gene. The CDR3 has 16 residues. CDR1 and CDR2 (germline): SGDLS, YYNGEE.

CDR3 DNA: TGTGCCAGCAGGGCCGGGACCGGGGAGCTGTTTTTT. Protein sequence: CASRAGTGELFF. V gene TRBV7-9 combines with J gene TRBJ2-2, with D unresolved. Germline CDR1 and CDR2: SEHNR and FQNEAQ (reference sequence). CDR3 size: 12 residues. V shed 6 bases and J shed 5 bases, with 7 bases lying between them. The full variable domain, with the rest looked up from reference TRBV7-9 and TRBJ2-2, is DTGVSQNPRHKITKRGQNVTFRCDPISEHNRLYWYRQTLGQGPEFLTYFQNEAQLEKSRLLSDRFSAERPKGSFSTLEIQRTEQGDSAMYLCASRAGTGELFFGEGSRLTVL.

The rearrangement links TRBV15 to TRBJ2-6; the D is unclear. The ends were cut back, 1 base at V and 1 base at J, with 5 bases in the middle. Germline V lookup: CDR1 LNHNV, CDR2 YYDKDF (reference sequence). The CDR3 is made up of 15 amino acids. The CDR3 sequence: CATSRAGSGANVLTF. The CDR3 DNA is TGTGCCACCAGCAGAGCAGGATCTGGGGCCAACGTCCTGACTTTC. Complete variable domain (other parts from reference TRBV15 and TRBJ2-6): DAMVIQNPRYQVTQFGKPVTLSCSQTLNHNVMYWYQQKSSQAPKLLFHYYDKDFNNEADTPDNFQSRRPNTSFCFLDIRSPGLGDTAMYLCATSRAGSGANVLTFGAGSRLTVL.

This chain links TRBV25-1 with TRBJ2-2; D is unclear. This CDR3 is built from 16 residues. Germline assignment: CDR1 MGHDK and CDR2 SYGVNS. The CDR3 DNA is TGTCCCGCCCGGGTTGGAGAACACCCGAACACCGGGGAGCTGTTTTTT. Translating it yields CPARVGEHPNTGELFF.

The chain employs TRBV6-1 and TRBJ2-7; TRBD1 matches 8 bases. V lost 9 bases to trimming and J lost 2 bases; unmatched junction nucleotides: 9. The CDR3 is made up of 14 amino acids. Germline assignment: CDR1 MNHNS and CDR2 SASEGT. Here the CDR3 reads CASVVQGGPYEQYF. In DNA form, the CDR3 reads TGTGCCAGTGTAGTACAGGGGGGACCCTACGAGCAGTACTTC.

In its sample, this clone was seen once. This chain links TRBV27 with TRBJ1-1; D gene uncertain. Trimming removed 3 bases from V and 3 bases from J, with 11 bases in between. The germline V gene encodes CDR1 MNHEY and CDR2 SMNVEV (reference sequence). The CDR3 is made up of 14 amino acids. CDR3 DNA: TGTGCCAGCAGTTTTAGGGTGGGAGACACTGAAGCTTTCTTT. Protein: CASSFRVGDTEAFF.